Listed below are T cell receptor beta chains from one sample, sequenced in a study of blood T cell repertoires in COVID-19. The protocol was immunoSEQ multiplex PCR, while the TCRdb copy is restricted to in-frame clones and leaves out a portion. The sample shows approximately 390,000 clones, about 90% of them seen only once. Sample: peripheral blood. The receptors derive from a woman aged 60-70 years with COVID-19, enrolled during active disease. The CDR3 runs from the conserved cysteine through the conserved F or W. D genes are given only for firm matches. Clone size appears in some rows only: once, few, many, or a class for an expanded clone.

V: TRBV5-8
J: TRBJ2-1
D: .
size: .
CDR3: CASSVGHSFNEQFF
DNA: TGTGCCAGCAGCGTGGGACATTCATTCAATGAGCAGTTCTTC

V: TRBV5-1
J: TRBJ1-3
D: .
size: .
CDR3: CASSEVGVAAGNTIYF
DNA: TGCGCCAGCAGCGAGGTAGGGGTAGCAGCCGGAAACACCATATATTTT

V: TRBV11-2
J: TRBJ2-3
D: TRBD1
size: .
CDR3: CASLGGTGAPDTQYF
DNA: TGTGCCAGCCTGGGGGGGACAGGGGCGCCGGATACGCAGTATTTT

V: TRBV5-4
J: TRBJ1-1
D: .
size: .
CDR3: CASRSDIYTEAFF
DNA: TGTGCCAGCAGGTCGGACATTTATACTGAAGCTTTCTTT

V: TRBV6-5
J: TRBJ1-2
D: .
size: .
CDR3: CASKTNYGYTF
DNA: TGTGCCAGTAAAACTAACTATGGCTACACCTTC

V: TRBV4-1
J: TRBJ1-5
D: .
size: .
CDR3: CASSPTGYQPQHF
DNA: TGCGCCAGCAGCCCCACAGGTTATCAGCCCCAGCATTTT

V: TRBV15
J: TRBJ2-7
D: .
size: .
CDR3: CATSGRRGYEQYF
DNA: TGTGCCACCAGCGGTCGCAGGGGCTACGAGCAGTACTTC

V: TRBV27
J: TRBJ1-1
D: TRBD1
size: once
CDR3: CASSLGTGGGTEAFF
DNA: TGTGCCAGCAGTTTAGGGACAGGCGGGGGCACTGAAGCTTTCTTT

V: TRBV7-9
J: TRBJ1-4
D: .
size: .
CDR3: CASSLVSQGGEKLFF
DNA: TGTGCCAGCAGCTTAGTGTCACAGGGTGGGGAAAAACTGTTTTTT

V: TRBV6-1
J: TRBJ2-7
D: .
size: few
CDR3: CASSDGPGEVDEQYF
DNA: TGTGCCAGCAGTGACGGACCGGGGGAAGTCGACGAGCAGTACTTC

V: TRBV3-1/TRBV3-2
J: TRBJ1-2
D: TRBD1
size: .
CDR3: CASSQVTGNGYTF
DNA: TGTGCCAGCAGCCAAGTGACAGGGAATGGCTACACCTTC

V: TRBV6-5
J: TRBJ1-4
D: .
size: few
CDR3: CASSLDLMGEKLFF
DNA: TGTGCCAGCAGTCTGGACTTAATGGGGGAAAAACTGTTTTTT

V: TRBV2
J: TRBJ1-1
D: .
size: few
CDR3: CASSEYGGSTEAFF
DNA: TGTGCCAGCAGTGAATACGGGGGGAGCACTGAAGCTTTCTTT

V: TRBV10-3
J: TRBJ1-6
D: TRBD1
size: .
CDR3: CAISFDRGQQNSPLHF
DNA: TGTGCCATCAGTTTTGACAGGGGGCAGCAAAATTCACCCCTCCACTTT

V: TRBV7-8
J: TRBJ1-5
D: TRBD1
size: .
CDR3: CASSLGTGGHQPQHF
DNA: TGTGCCAGCAGCTTAGGGACAGGGGGCCATCAGCCCCAGCATTTT

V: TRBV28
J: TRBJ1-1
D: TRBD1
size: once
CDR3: CASRAAHRGREAFF
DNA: TGTGCCAGCAGGGCCGCCCACAGGGGACGGGAAGCTTTCTTT

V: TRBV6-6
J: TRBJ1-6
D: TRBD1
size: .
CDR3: CASSPSTPGQGYNSPLHF
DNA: TGTGCCAGCAGTCCGTCAACTCCGGGACAGGGCTATAATTCACCCCTCCACTTT

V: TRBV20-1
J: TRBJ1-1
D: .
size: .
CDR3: CSARGLEAFF
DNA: TGCAGTGCTAGAGGGCTTGAAGCTTTCTTT

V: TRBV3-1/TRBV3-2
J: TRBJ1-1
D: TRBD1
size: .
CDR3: CASTGQGRNTEAFF
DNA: TGTGCCAGCACCGGACAGGGCCGGAACACTGAAGCTTTCTTT

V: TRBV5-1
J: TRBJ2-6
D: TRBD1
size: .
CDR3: CASSLNPGQSSGANVLTF
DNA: TGCGCCAGCAGCTTGAATCCGGGACAGAGCTCTGGGGCCAACGTCCTGACTTTC

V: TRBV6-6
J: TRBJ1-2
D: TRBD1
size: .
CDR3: CASTLPRTGAVDGYTF
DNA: TGTGCCAGCACCCTGCCACGGACAGGGGCGGTCGATGGCTACACCTTC

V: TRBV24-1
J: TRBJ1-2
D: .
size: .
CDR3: CATSDFTRNYGYTF
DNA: TGTGCCACCAGTGATTTCACCAGAAACTATGGCTACACCTTC

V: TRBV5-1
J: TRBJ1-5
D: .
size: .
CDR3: CASSLDSFNQPQHF
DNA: TGCGCCAGCAGCTTAGACAGCTTCAATCAGCCCCAGCATTTT

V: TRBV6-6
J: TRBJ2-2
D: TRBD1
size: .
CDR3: CASSFGQGSHTGELFF
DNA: TGTGCCAGCAGTTTTGGACAGGGGAGTCACACCGGGGAGCTGTTTTTT

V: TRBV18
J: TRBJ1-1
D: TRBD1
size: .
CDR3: CASSPQGVNTEAFF
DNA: TGTGCCAGCTCACCGCAGGGGGTGAACACTGAAGCTTTCTTT

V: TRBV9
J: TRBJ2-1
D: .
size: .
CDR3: CASSEQPYGEQFF
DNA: TGTGCCAGCAGCGAGCAGCCTTACGGGGAGCAGTTCTTC

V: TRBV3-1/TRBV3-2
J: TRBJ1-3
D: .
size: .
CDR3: CASSLLPGTGNTIYF
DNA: TGTGCCAGCAGCCTTTTGCCAGGCACTGGAAACACCATATATTTT

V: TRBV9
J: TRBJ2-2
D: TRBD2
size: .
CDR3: CASSALAGGHDGELFF
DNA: TGTGCCAGCAGCGCCCTAGCGGGGGGGCATGACGGGGAGCTGTTTTTT

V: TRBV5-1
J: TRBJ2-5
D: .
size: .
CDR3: CASRTTSGPETQYF
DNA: TGCGCCTCTCGAACTACCTCAGGGCCAGAGACCCAGTACTTC

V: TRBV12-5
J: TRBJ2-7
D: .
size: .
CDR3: CASGLDWGGEQYF
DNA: TGTGCTAGTGGCTTGGATTGGGGAGGCGAGCAGTACTTC

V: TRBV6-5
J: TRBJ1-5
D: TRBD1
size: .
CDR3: CASRDRGINQPQHF
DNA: TGTGCCAGCCGGGACAGGGGCATCAATCAGCCCCAGCATTTT

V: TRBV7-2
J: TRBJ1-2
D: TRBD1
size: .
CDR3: CASKTGGDYGYTF
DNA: TGTGCCAGCAAGACAGGGGGCGACTATGGCTACACCTTC

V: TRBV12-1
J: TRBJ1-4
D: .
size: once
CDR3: CASSFSGQGWTKDEKLFF
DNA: TGTGCCAGCAGCTTCTCCGGACAGGGCTGGACGAAGGATGAAAAACTGTTTTTT

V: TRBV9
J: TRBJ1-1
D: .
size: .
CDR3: CASSGQRGTEAFF
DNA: TGTGCCAGCAGCGGGCAGAGGGGGACTGAAGCTTTCTTT

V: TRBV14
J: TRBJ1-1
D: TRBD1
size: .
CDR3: CASSQTGFSEAFF
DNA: TGTGCCAGCAGCCAGACAGGGTTTTCTGAAGCTTTCTTT

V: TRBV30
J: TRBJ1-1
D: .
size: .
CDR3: CAWSTGLTGMNTEAFF
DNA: TGTGCCTGGAGTACGGGATTAACAGGGATGAACACTGAAGCTTTCTTT

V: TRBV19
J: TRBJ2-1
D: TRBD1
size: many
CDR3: CASSTDRVTIGNEQFF
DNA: TGTGCCAGTAGTACCGACAGGGTAACGATAGGCAATGAGCAGTTCTTC

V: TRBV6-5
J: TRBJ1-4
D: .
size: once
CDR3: CASSPDRISEKLFF
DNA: TGTGCCAGCAGCCCCGACAGGATCAGTGAAAAACTGTTTTTT

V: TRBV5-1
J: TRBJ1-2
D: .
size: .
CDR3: CASSPRGSEAYGYTF
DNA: TGCGCCAGCAGCCCGAGGGGGTCAGAAGCCTATGGCTACACCTTC

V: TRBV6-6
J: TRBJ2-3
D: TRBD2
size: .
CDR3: CAILSSGGSTDTQYF
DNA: TGTGCCATCCTTTCTAGCGGGGGCAGCACAGATACGCAGTATTTT

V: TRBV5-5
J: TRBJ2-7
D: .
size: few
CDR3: CASSLANRAHEQYF
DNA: TGTGCCAGCAGCTTGGCAAACAGGGCCCACGAGCAGTACTTC

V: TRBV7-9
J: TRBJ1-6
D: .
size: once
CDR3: CASSFDSDNSPLHF
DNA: TGTGCCAGCAGCTTTGACAGTGATAATTCACCCCTCCACTTT

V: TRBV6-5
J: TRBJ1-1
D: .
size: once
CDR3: CASSYLLNTEAFF
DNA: TGTGCCAGCAGTTACCTTCTGAACACTGAAGCTTTCTTT

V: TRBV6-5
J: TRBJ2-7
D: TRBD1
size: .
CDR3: CASSSAGQGNYEQYF
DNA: TGTGCCAGCAGTTCAGCCGGACAGGGGAACTACGAGCAGTACTTC

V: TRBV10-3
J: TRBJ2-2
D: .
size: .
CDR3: CATGGTNTGELFF
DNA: TGTGCCACCGGAGGGACGAACACCGGGGAGCTGTTTTTT

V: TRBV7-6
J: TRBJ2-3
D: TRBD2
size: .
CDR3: CASSSRTSGESTDTQYF
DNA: TGTGCCAGCAGCTCCCGGACTAGCGGGGAAAGCACAGATACGCAGTATTTT

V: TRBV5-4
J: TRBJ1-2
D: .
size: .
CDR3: CTSSQDSLYGYTF
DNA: TGTACCAGCAGCCAGGACAGTCTCTATGGCTACACCTTC

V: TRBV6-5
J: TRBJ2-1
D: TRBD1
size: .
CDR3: CASSYSGQGAWGEQFF
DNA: TGTGCCAGCAGTTACTCGGGACAGGGGGCTTGGGGTGAGCAGTTCTTC

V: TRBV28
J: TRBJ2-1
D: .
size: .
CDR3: CASSLSLASHYNEQFF
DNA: TGTGCCAGCAGTTTAAGCCTCGCGAGCCATTACAATGAGCAGTTCTTC

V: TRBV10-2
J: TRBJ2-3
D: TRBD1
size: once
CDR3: CASGDRDTDTQYF
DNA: TGCGCCAGCGGGGACAGGGACACAGATACGCAGTATTTT